This record looks at one T cell receptor beta chain sequence and its context. The PCR had 60 Vbeta and 13 Jbeta primers. Produced via immunoSEQ multiplex PCR; TCRdb's table is partial and in-frame only. The sample records approximately 210,000 clones, roughly 83% being singletons. The sample belongs to a study of cytomegalovirus exposure and HLA in healthy donors. This CDR3 is 14 amino acids long. V gave up 5 bases and J gave up 4 bases; unmatched junction bases: 7. Germline V gives CDR1 SEHNR, CDR2 FQNEAQ (reference sequence). The sample was PBMCs. The receptor comes from a woman aged 50 to 65 in good health and CMV-seronegative. The chain carries TRBV7-9 and TRBJ1-1, with TRBD1 identical over 7 bases. CDR3 bases: TGTGCCAGCAGCCCGGGACAGTATGTCACTGAAGCTTTCTTT. It encodes CASSPGQYVTEAFF.